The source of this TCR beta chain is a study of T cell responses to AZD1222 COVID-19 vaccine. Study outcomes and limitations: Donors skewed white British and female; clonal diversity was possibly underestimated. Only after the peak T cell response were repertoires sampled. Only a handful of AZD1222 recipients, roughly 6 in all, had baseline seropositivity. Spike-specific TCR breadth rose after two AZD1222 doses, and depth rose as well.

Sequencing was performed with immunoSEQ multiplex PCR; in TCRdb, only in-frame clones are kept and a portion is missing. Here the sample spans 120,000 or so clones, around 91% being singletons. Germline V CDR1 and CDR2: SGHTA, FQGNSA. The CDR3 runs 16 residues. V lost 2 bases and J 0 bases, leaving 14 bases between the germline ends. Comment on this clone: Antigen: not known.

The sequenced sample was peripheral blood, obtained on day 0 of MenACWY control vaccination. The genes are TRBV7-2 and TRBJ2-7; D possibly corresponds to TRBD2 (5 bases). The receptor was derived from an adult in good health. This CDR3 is CASSLSLALSSYEQYF. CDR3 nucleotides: TGTGCCAGCAGCTTAAGCCTAGCCCTTAGCTCCTACGAGCAGTACTTC. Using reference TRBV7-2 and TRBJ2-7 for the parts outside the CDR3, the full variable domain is GAGVSQSPSNKVTEKGKDVELRCDPISGHTALYWYRQSLGQGLEFLIYFQGNSAPDKSGLPSDRFSAERTGGSVSTLTIQRTQQEDSAVYLCASSLSLALSSYEQYFGPGTRLTVT.